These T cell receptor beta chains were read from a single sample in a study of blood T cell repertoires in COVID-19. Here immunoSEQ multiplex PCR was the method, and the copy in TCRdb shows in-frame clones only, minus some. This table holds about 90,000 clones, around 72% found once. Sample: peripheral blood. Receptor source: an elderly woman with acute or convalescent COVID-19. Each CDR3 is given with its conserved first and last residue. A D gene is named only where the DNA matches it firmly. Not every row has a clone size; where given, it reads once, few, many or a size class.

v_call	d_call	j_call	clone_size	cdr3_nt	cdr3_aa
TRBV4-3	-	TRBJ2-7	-	TGCGCCAGCAGCCAAGATCACGGGTACGGTCTCTATTACGAGCAGTACTTC	CASSQDHGYGLYYEQYF
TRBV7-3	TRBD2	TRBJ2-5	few	TGTGCCAGCAGCGCTCCGAGCGGGGCGCCTAACTTC	CASSAPSGAPNF
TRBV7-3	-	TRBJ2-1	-	TGTGCCAGCAGCCTCGTGGTATACAGCGAGCAGTTCTTC	CASSLVVYSEQFF
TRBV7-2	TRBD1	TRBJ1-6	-	TGTGCCAGCAGCTCCTCTACAGGGGATTCGGGCTCACCCCTCCACTTT	CASSSSTGDSGSPLHF
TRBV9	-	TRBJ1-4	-	TGTGCCAGCAGTCTTACAGGGTCTGCTAATGAAAAACTGTTTTTT	CASSLTGSANEKLFF
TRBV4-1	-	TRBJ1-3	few	TGCGCCAGCAGCCAAGTAGGACTGAAAGGAAACACCATATATTTT	CASSQVGLKGNTIYF
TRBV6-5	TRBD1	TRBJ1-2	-	TGTGCCAGCAGATTACCGGGACAGGGGCCGGGCGGCTACACCTTC	CASRLPGQGPGGYTF
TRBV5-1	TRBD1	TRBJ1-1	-	TGCGCCAGCAGCTTGAGGGACAGGGGGTACACTGAAGCTTTCTTT	CASSLRDRGYTEAFF
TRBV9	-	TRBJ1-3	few	TGTGCCAGCAGCGTAGACCCTATAGGAAACACCATATATTTT	CASSVDPIGNTIYF
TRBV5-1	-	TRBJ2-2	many	TGCGCCAGCAGCTTCGGGACTTGGTTTAGCGCCGGGGAGCTGTTTTTT	CASSFGTWFSAGELFF
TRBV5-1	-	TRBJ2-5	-	TGCGCCAGCAGCTTGGGCAGGGGTCAAGAGACCCAGTACTTC	CASSLGRGQETQYF
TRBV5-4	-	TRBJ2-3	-	TGTGCCAGCACCCTACAGATGAGCACAGATACGCAGTATTTT	CASTLQMSTDTQYF
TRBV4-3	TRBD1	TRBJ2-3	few	TGCGCCAGCAGCCAAGATGGACCTGCGACAGGGGGTAGCACAGATACGCAGTATTTT	CASSQDGPATGGSTDTQYF
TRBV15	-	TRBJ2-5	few	TGTGCCACCAGCAGCCACAGGGGAGGTGAGACCCAGTACTTC	CATSSHRGGETQYF
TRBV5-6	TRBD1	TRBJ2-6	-	TGTGCCAGCAGCTTGGGAGTCAGGGGGTACTCTGGGGCCAACGTCCTGACTTTC	CASSLGVRGYSGANVLTF
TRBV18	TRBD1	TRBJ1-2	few	TGTGCCAGCTCACCGCCATCAGGGGGGCTCTATGGCTACACCTTC	CASSPPSGGLYGYTF
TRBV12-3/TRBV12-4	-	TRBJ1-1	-	TGTGCCAACAGTTTAAAAGTTAGAGCTGAAGCTTTCTTT	CANSLKVRAEAFF
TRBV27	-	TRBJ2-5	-	TGTGCCAGCAGTTTAGTTCATGGGGGGGGGCTATGGGAGACCCAGTACTTC	CASSLVHGGGLWETQYF